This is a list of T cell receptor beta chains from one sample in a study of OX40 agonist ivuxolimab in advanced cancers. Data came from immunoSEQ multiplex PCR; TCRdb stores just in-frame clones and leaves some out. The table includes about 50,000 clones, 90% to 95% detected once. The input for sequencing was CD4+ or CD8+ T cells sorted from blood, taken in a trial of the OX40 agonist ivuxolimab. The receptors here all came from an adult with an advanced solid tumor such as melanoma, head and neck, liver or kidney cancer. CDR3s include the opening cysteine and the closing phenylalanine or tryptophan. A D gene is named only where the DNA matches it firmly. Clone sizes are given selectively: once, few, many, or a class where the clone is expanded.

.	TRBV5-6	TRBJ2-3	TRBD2	CASSPGTSGFNTDTQYF	TGTGCCAGCAGCCCCGGGACTAGCGGGTTTAACACAGATACGCAGTATTTT
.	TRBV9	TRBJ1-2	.	CASSAGLLDYGYTF	TGTGCCAGCAGCGCAGGGCTCCTAGACTATGGCTACACCTTC
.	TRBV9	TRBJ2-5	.	CASSVVGQKETQYF	TGTGCCAGCAGCGTAGTCGGACAGAAAGAGACCCAGTACTTC
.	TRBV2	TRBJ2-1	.	CARQGKGVWNEQFF	TGTGCCAGGCAGGGAAAGGGTGTATGGAATGAGCAGTTCTTC
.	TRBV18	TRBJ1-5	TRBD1	CASSPEDRGFNQPQHF	TGTGCCAGCTCACCGGAGGACAGGGGATTCAATCAGCCCCAGCATTTT
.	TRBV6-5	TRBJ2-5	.	CASSYSSGVGETQYF	TGTGCCAGCAGTTACTCGTCCGGGGTAGGAGAGACCCAGTACTTC
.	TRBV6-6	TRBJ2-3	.	CASSQKGGVGDTQYF	TGTGCCAGCAGCCAAAAAGGGGGGGTGGGAGATACGCAGTATTTT
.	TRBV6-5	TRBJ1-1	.	CASRAGTEAFF	TGTGCCAGCAGAGCAGGCACTGAAGCTTTCTTT
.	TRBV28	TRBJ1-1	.	CASKPGENTEAFF	TGTGCCAGCAAACCGGGAGAGAACACTGAAGCTTTCTTT
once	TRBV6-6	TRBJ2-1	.	CASSYSGLGYVDEQFF	TGTGCCAGCAGTTATTCCGGGTTAGGGTACGTCGATGAGCAGTTCTTC
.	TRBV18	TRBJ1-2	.	CASSPITGSIGYTF	TGTGCCAGCTCACCCATTACAGGGTCGATTGGCTACACCTTC
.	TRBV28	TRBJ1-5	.	CASSFWPGTQGDNQPQHF	TGTGCCAGCAGTTTCTGGCCTGGGACTCAGGGTGACAATCAGCCCCAGCATTTT
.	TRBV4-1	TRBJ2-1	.	CASKWVGSNEQFF	TGCGCCAGCAAATGGGTTGGGTCAAATGAGCAGTTCTTC
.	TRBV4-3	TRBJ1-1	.	CASSQVRGWTEAFF	TGCGCCAGCAGCCAAGTCAGGGGTTGGACTGAAGCTTTCTTT
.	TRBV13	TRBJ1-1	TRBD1	CASSLGGQGAVEAFF	TGTGCCAGCAGCTTGGGAGGACAGGGGGCGGTTGAAGCTTTCTTT
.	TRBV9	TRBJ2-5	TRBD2	CASSASWGGWETQYF	TGTGCCAGCAGCGCTTCCTGGGGGGGATGGGAGACCCAGTACTTC
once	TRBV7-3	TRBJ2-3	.	CASSPFIGAGSTDTQYF	TGTGCCAGCAGCCCCTTCATAGGGGCAGGAAGCACAGATACGCAGTATTTT
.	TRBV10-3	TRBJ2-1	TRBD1	CAISESVRQGADEQFF	TGTGCCATCAGTGAGTCAGTCCGACAGGGGGCCGATGAGCAGTTCTTC
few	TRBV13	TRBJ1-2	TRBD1	CASSSGTANYGYTF	TGTGCCAGCAGCTCTGGGACAGCTAACTATGGCTACACCTTC
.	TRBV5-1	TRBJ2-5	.	CASSSKTAGGEETQYF	TGCGCCAGCAGCTCGAAAACTGCCGGGGGTGAAGAGACCCAGTACTTC
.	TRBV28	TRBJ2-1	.	CASAIVGAGVYNEQFF	TGTGCCAGCGCGATCGTCGGGGCTGGGGTTTACAATGAGCAGTTCTTC
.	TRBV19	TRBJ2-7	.	CASSILGADNYEQYF	TGTGCCAGTAGTATCTTGGGGGCAGATAACTACGAGCAGTACTTC
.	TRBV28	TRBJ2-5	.	CASEGGGGPSVETQYF	TGTGCCAGCGAGGGGGGCGGGGGCCCTTCTGTCGAGACCCAGTACTTC
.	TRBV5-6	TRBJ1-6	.	CASSLKSSYNSPLHF	TGTGCCAGCAGCTTAAAGAGCTCCTATAATTCACCCCTCCACTTT
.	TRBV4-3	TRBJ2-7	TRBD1	CASSQLGQGAGGEQYF	TGCGCCAGCAGCCAATTAGGACAGGGGGCGGGAGGCGAGCAGTACTTC
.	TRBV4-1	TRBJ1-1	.	CASSQETRMNTEAFF	TGCGCCAGCAGCCAAGAGACACGGATGAACACTGAAGCTTTCTTT
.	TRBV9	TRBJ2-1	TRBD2	CASSALAGVGVNEQFF	TGTGCCAGCAGCGCCCTAGCGGGAGTTGGGGTCAATGAGCAGTTCTTC
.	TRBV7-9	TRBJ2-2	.	CASSLDQGLNTGELFF	TGTGCCAGCAGCTTAGACCAGGGGCTGAACACCGGGGAGCTGTTTTTT
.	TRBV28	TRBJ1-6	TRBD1	CASGQNTDREGNSPLHF	TGTGCCAGCGGGCAAAACACGGACAGGGAGGGTAATTCACCCCTCCACTTT
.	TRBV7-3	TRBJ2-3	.	CASRPDSSDTQYF	TGTGCCAGCAGACCGGACTCTTCAGATACGCAGTATTTT
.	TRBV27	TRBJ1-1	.	CASSLFLRGTEAFF	TGTGCCAGCAGTTTATTTCTGAGGGGCACTGAAGCTTTCTTT
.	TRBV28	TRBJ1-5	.	CASRDYGRFNQPQHF	TGTGCCAGCAGAGATTACGGACGGTTCAATCAGCCCCAGCATTTT
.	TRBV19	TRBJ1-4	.	CASSDGTNEKLFF	TGTGCCAGTAGTGATGGGACCAATGAAAAACTGTTTTTT
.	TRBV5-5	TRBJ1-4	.	CASSLGGFGEKLFF	TGTGCCAGCAGCTTAGGGGGGTTCGGTGAAAAACTGTTTTTT
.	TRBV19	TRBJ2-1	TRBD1	CASSIGQGYNEQFF	TGTGCCAGTAGTATTGGACAGGGCTACAATGAGCAGTTCTTC
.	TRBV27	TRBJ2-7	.	CASSLLSSYEQYF	TGTGCCAGCAGTTTATTGAGCTCCTACGAGCAGTACTTC
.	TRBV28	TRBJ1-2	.	CASSPQGAGYTF	TGTGCCAGCAGTCCACAGGGTGCTGGCTACACCTTC
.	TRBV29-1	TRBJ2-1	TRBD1	CSGQGSLYSYNEQFF	TGCAGCGGACAGGGCTCCCTCTACTCCTACAATGAGCAGTTCTTC
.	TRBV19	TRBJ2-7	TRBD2	CASSAAGDGLAGDFLYEQYF	TGTGCCAGTAGTGCGGCAGGGGACGGACTAGCGGGAGATTTCCTCTACGAGCAGTACTTC
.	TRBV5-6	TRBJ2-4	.	CASSRDSTLAKNIQYF	TGTGCCAGCAGCCGGGACTCTACGCTAGCCAAAAACATTCAGTACTTC
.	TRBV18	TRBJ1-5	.	CASSLNEFIGNQPQHF	TGTGCCAGCTCACTGAACGAGTTTATAGGCAATCAGCCCCAGCATTTT
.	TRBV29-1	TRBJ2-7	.	CSAEDSTYAEQYF	TGCAGCGCCGAGGACTCTACCTACGCCGAGCAGTACTTC